This entry features one T cell receptor beta chain sequence. A much larger clone is a single base away; this may be a read error. TCR beta CDR3 sequences were amplified from RNA transcripts. A first-round RT-PCR of the TCR CDR3 used the HTBI primer set. TCRdb called the multiplex PCR reads again in MiXCR, with one record for every CDR3 protein. The repertoire holds over 650,000 distinct CDR3 sequences, with nearly 45% as singletons. The sample belongs to a study of T cells in Graves' hyperthyroidism and ophthalmopathy. V lost 2 bases and J lost 2, with 10 bases in between. CDR1 MGHDK and CDR2 SYGVNS come from the germline V gene. The CDR3 is 14 amino acids.

The receptor was isolated from an adult man with Graves' disease, either hyperthyroidism or ophthalmopathy (not recorded which). The sequencing sample was made of peripheral blood or thyroid tissue (not recorded which). This chain connects TRBV25-1 to TRBJ2-7; weak D call: TRBD1 (5 bases). The CDR3 protein is CASSELDRAYEQYF. The DNA for the CDR3 is TGTGCCAGCAGTGAACTCGACAGAGCCTACGAGCAGTACTTC.